This entry features one TCR beta chain sequence. The data were produced by immunoSEQ multiplex PCR, yet TCRdb's version contains in-frame clones alone and is incomplete. The repertoire holds over 30,000 clones, with 80% to 95% as singletons. The data were obtained in a study of T cell changes during pregnancy in multiple sclerosis. Germline V gene sequence: CDR1 LNHDA, CDR2 SQIVND (reference sequence). V lost 7 bases, J lost 5 bases, and 9 bases lay in between. CDR3 length: 11 amino acids. The receptor comes from a female donor with multiple sclerosis, enrolled in a pregnancy study. The chain uses TRBV19 and TRBJ2-7; D not resolved. Input material: PBMCs (not recorded whether the cells were cultured). The CDR3 protein is CASTNRDEQYF. CDR3 DNA sequence: TGTGCCAGTACCAACAGAGACGAGCAGTACTTC.